These 21 T cell receptor beta chains came from one sample sequenced in a study. TCRdb re-called the 5' RACE reads with MiXCR, one entry per CDR3 protein. The repertoire holds about 42,000 distinct CDR3 sequences, with 22% as singletons. The sorted Tregs were CD4+CD25+CD127-/low cells. Sequencing was performed on Tregs sorted from blood. All receptors come from a female donor with breast cancer.

In its sample, this clonotype was seen once. This may be a read error: a much more frequent sequence differs by one nucleotide. This rearrangement joins TRBV4-1 to TRBJ2-7; tentative D call: TRBD1 (7 bases). With 4 bases removed from V and 4 bases from J, the gap between germline ends came to 14 bases. The length of the CDR3 is 14 residues. The germline gives CDR1 MGHRA, CDR2 YSYEKL. CDR3 loop: CASSLKTGTYEQYF. In nucleotides, the CDR3 is TGCGCCAGCAGCCTAAAGACAGGGACTTACGAGCAGTACTTC.

The chain is built from TRBV20-1 and TRBJ2-7; tentative D call: TRBD2 (6 bases). Germline CDR1 DFQATT, CDR2 SNEGSKA (reference sequence). V was clipped by 3 bases and J by 6 bases, with 15 bases between them. The CDR3 sequence is 13 residues long. CDR3 coding DNA: TGCAGTGCTAGCGGGGAGGTTTTCGGCGAGCAGTACTTC. This sequence encodes CSASGEVFGEQYF.

The sample holds many counts of this clonotype. The V gene is TRBV5-1, the J gene TRBJ1-2; 9 bases map to TRBD1. Trimming took 3 bases from V and 6 from J; bases not matched to a gene: 9. CDR1 is SGHRS and CDR2 is YFSETQ in the germline V gene. The CDR3 spans 15 residues. CDR3 in amino acids: CASSSGTGRSDGYTF. The CDR3 bases are TGCGCCAGCAGCTCCGGGACAGGGCGTTCGGATGGCTACACCTTC. Combining the CDR3 with reference TRBV5-1 and TRBJ1-2 gives the whole variable domain KAGVTQTPRYLIKTRGQQVTLSCSPISGHRSVSWYQQTPGQGLQFLFEYFSETQRNKGNFPGRFSGRQFSNSRSEMNVSTLELGDSALYLCASSSGTGRSDGYTFGSGTRLTVV.

This clonotype showed up many times. This sequence joins TRBV20-1 and TRBJ1-4; D not certain. The V end was cut by 5 bases, the J end by 7 bases, with 11 bases between. Germline V gene data show CDR1 as DFQATT and CDR2 as SNEGSKA (reference sequence). The CDR3 is 12 residues long. CDR3 sequence reads: CSAFENSEKLFF. CDR3 DNA: TGCAGTGCTTTCGAGAACTCTGAAAAACTGTTTTTT.

About this clonotype itself: A clone one base away is much larger, so this may be a read error. V is TRBV5-1 and J is TRBJ1-2; no clear D. The CDR3 totals 13 residues. Germline V gene data show CDR1 as SGHRS and CDR2 as YFSETQ. CDR3 in amino acids: CTSSLVNDYGYTF. The CDR3 DNA reads TGCACCAGCAGCTTGGTAAACGACTATGGCTACACCTTC.

This sequence joins TRBV27 and TRBJ2-7; 11 bases are shared with TRBD1. The CDR3 is 15 amino acids. The V gene's germline CDR1 is MNHEY and CDR2 SMNVEV (reference sequence). Trimming at V came to 6 bases and at J to 5 bases, leaving 9 bases not matched to a gene. The CDR3 is CASSLMDRGPHEQYF. The CDR3 region has the DNA TGTGCCAGCAGCCTAATGGACAGGGGGCCCCACGAGCAGTACTTC.

At least ten counts were recorded for this clonotype. The CDR3 DNA reads as TGTGCCAGCAGTTTCACGGGGGGCGGTCAGCCCCAGCATTTT. Amino acid sequence: CASSFTGGGQPQHF. This sequence joins TRBV28 and TRBJ1-5; possibly TRBD1 for D (6 bases). Germline CDR1 reads MDHEN; CDR2 reads SYDVKM. The CDR3 is made up of 14 amino acids. Trimming took off 3 bases at V and 6 bases at J, with 12 bases between the two ends.

Points on this clonotype: Germline and junction disagree at one end, which may indicate a read error. J is TRBJ2-3 and V is TRBV25-1, with D possibly matching TRBD2 (5 bases). Germline assignment: CDR1 MGHDK and CDR2 SYGVNS. CDR3 size: 16 residues. CDR3 loop: CASSESLEETTDTQYF. The CDR3 DNA reads TGTGCCAGCAGTGAATCCTTGGAGGAGACCACAGATACGCAGTACTTT.

This chain uses TRBV28 with TRBJ1-1, with D possibly TRBD1 on 5 matching bases. V was clipped by 8 bases and J by 1 base, with 17 bases between them. CDR1 is MDHEN, CDR2 SYDVKM, per germline. The CDR3 is 15 amino acids. The CDR3 DNA follows: TGTGCCAGCTTCGGGGGTCATTCTCCGAACACTGAAGCTTTCTTT. It yields the protein CASFGGHSPNTEAFF.

J is TRBJ1-2 and V is TRBV12-3 or TRBV12-4, with 7 positions matching TRBD1. The V gene end was trimmed by 5 bases and the J gene end by 8 bases; junction bases not matched to a gene: 5. The CDR3 has 12 residues. The CDR3 spells CASSLQGGGYTF. The DNA for the CDR3 is TGTGCCAGCAGTCTTCAGGGGGGAGGCTACACCTTC.

This clonotype has a count of ten or more. The V call is TRBV20-1, the J call TRBJ2-1, with TRBD2 identical over 10 bases. V dropped 0 bases and J dropped 7; count of bases not matched to a gene: 3. The CDR3 length is 14 residues. Germline V lookup: CDR1 DFQATT, CDR2 SNEGSKA (reference sequence). The CDR3 DNA sequence: TGCAGTGCTAGAGATAGCGGGAGGTTGAATGAGCAGTTCTTC. It specifies CSARDSGRLNEQFF.

In this sample, this clonotype is medium-sized (0.01 to 0.1%). The gene calls are TRBV5-1 and TRBJ2-2, with unresolved D. The CDR3 length is 13 residues. CDR1 is SGHRS, CDR2 YFSETQ, per germline. V was clipped by 0 bases and J by 3 bases, with 3 bases between them. Here the CDR3 reads CASSLDDTGELFF. CDR3 nucleotide sequence: TGCGCCAGCAGCTTGGATGACACCGGGGAGCTGTTTTTT.

The V and J genes are TRBV7-9 and TRBJ1-6; possible D gene TRBD1, 5 bases. Germline values: CDR1 SEHNR, CDR2 FQNEAQ (reference sequence). The CDR3 length is 14 residues. Trimming took off 2 bases at V and 12 bases at J, with 14 bases between the two ends. This chain's CDR3 is CASSLSNQGLPLHF. Here the CDR3 DNA reads TGTGCCAGCAGCTTAAGTAACCAGGGTTTACCCCTCCACTTT.

This clonotype occurred many times. The chain joins TRBV7-9 to TRBJ2-1, with D possibly TRBD2 on 6 matching bases. V was trimmed by 5 bases and J by 2 bases, leaving 16 bases between them. Germline CDR1 SEHNR, CDR2 FQNEAQ (reference sequence). This CDR3 has 16 residues. The CDR3 region is CASSPRDSLTYNEQFF. The CDR3 DNA is TGTGCCAGCAGCCCCCGGGACTCCCTAACCTACAATGAGCAGTTCTTC. The variable domain in full, completed from reference TRBV7-9 and TRBJ2-1, reads DTGVSQNPRHKITKRGQNVTFRCDPISEHNRLYWYRQTLGQGPEFLTYFQNEAQLEKSRLLSDRFSAERPKGSFSTLEIQRTEQGDSAMYLCASSPRDSLTYNEQFFGPGTRLTVL.

This clonotype has at least ten counts. The chain recombines TRBV5-4 with TRBJ2-7, with D possibly being TRBD1 (5 bases). CDR1 is SGHNT and CDR2 is YYREEE in the germline V gene (reference sequence). The CDR3 is 14 residues long. With 0 bases removed from V and 2 bases from J, the gap between germline ends came to 9 bases. DNA of the CDR3: TGTGCCAGCAGCTTGGCTCCAGGGACCTACGAGCAGTACTTC. This gives the protein CASSLAPGTYEQYF.

As to this clonotype: A much larger clone lies a single base off, so this may be a read error. The J gene is TRBJ2-4, the V gene TRBV20-1; 8 nucleotides agree with TRBD1. CDR3 length: 16 amino acids. After removal of 1 base from V and 8 bases from J, the junction contained 13 bases not matched to a gene. Looked up from germline, CDR1 is DFQATT and CDR2 is SNEGSKA (reference sequence). The CDR3, as DNA: TGCAGTGCTAGAGCCCCAAAGACAGGGGTCGGGGACATTCAGTACTTC. It specifies CSARAPKTGVGDIQYF.

The chain couples TRBV3-1 to TRBJ1-1; 11 bases match TRBD1. Trimming removed 3 bases from V and 5 bases from J; junction bases left unmatched: 8. The CDR3 is 16 residues long. The germline gives CDR1 LGHDT, CDR2 YNNKEL (reference sequence). CDR3 nucleotide sequence: TGTGCCAGCAGCCATCCAGGACAGGGGGCAAAAACTGAAGCTTTCTTT. It specifies CASSHPGQGAKTEAFF.

The chain recombines TRBV28 with TRBJ1-1; D may be TRBD1 (5 bases). Germline CDR1 reads MDHEN; CDR2 reads SYDVKM. CDR3 length equals 14 residues. Trimming cost V 5 bases and J 6 bases, with 16 bases left between them. CDR3 sequence reads: CASSNIDSMAEAFF. The CDR3 DNA reads TGTGCCAGCAGTAACATAGACAGCATGGCTGAAGCTTTCTTT.

This clonotype has just a few counts. This sequence joins TRBV5-4 and TRBJ1-1, with 8 positions matching TRBD1. The germline gives CDR1 SGHNT, CDR2 YYREEE (reference sequence). Losses at the gene ends were 2 bases for V and 0 bases for J; bases not matched to a gene: 6. The CDR3 contains 16 residues. CDR3 bases: TGTGCCAGCAGCTTCCTAAGGACAGGGATGAACACTGAAGCTTTCTTT. It is translated as CASSFLRTGMNTEAFF.

This clonotype occurred many times. This chain connects TRBV28 to TRBJ1-2; 10 bases align to TRBD1. The CDR3 is made up of 13 amino acids. In germline, CDR1 is MDHEN, CDR2 SYDVKM. V lost 5 bases and J lost 6; bases outside the gene matches: 3. CDR3 nucleotide sequence: TGTGCCAGCAGTCGGACAGGGGGAGATGGCTACACCTTC. Its translation: CASSRTGGDGYTF.

This clonotype was picked up one time. The CDR3 nucleotides are TGTGCCAGCAGCTTAGGGGGAGGGACCACAGATACGCAGTATTTT. Translating gives CASSLGGGTTDTQYF. The chain joins TRBV5-5 to TRBJ2-3; weak D call: TRBD2 (7 bases). CDR3 length: 15 residues. Trimming left V 2 bases short and J 2 bases short, with 12 bases between. CDR1 SGHKS and CDR2 YYEKEE come from the germline V gene (reference sequence).